Included here is one TCR beta chain sequence, with context. Its cognate antigen is unknown. The data were obtained in a study of graft-versus-host responses after intestinal transplantation. Study-level information: Among the recipients, all got anti-thymocyte globulin induction and then tacrolimus and steroids for approximately 3 years. Findings of the study overall: The study found high graft-versus-host to host-versus-graft clonal ratios in allografts of patients with graft-donor T cell macrochimerism. Marrow from the recipient contained GvH clones, some of which had appeared first in ileum or blood.

The germline V gene has CDR1 MGHRA and CDR2 YSYEKL. The CDR3 totals 13 residues. The V end lost 0 bases, the J end lost 1 base, and 0 bases lay between the germline ends. Only in-frame clones appear in the TCRdb table, and some are missing; sequencing was by immunoSEQ multiplex PCR. The data contain 65,000 to 90,000 clones, less than 95% of them singletons. Sequencing used unstimulated CD8+ T cells sorted from spleen or lymph node cells, obtained before transplant. This chain links TRBV4-1 with TRBJ2-2; D not certain. The clonotype originates from a human donor who was the organ donor for an intestinal transplant. The CDR3 DNA follows: TGCGCCAGCAGCCAAGAGAACACCGGGGAGCTGTTTTTT. This sequence encodes CASSQENTGELFF.